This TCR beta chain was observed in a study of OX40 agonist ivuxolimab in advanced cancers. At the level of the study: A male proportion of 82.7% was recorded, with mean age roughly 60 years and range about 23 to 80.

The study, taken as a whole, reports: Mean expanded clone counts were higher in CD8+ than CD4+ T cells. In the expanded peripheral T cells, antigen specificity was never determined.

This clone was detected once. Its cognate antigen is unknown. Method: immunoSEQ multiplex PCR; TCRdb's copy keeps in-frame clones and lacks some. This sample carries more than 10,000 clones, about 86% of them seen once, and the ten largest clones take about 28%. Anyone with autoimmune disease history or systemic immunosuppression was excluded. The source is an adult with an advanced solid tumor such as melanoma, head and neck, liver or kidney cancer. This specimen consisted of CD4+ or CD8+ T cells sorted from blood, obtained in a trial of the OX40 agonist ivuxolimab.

The CDR3, as DNA: TGTGCCAGCAGCTTAGCGAGGGTTGAGACCCAGTACTTC. Amino acids: CASSLARVETQYF. V gene TRBV7-9 combines with J gene TRBJ2-5; the D gene is possibly TRBD2 (5 bases). This CDR3 contains 13 residues. Germline-derived CDR1 and CDR2 are SEHNR and FQNEAQ (reference sequence). Trimming removed 0 bases from V and 5 bases from J, with 7 bases in between. Variable domain in full (rest from reference TRBV7-9 and TRBJ2-5): DTGVSQNPRHKITKRGQNVTFRCDPISEHNRLYWYRQTLGQGPEFLTYFQNEAQLEKSRLLSDRFSAERPKGSFSTLEIQRTEQGDSAMYLCASSLARVETQYFGPGTRLLVL.